The clone carrying this TCR beta chain was counted many times. The entry originates in a study of T cells in Graves' hyperthyroidism and ophthalmopathy. The CDR3 regions of TCR beta were amplified from RNA transcripts. During a first-round RT-PCR of the TCR CDR3, the HTBI primer set was used. TCRdb independently ran MiXCR on the multiplex PCR reads; one entry per CDR3 protein. The sample records some 580,000 distinct CDR3 sequences, roughly 16% being singletons. Between the trimmed V and J ends, which lost 0 bases and 3 bases, there was a span of 20 bases. Germline lookup yields CDR1 SQVTM and CDR2 ANQGSEA. The CDR3 contains 17 residues.

J is TRBJ1-2 and V is TRBV29-1; no clear D. The material sequenced was blood. The TCR was taken from a woman aged 40 to 50 with Graves' ophthalmopathy. For the CDR3, the DNA is TGCAGCGTTGAAGATCGGCGGCGGAAGGGATTGGACTATGGCTACACCTTC. This gives the protein CSVEDRRRKGLDYGYTF.